Below are 20 T cell receptor beta chains sequenced from a single sample in a study of graft-versus-host responses after intestinal transplantation. TCRdb's table, derived via immunoSEQ multiplex PCR, lists solely in-frame clones and lacks some. This repertoire shows over 100,000 clones, 85% to 95% found once; its top ten account for around 0.12%. These receptors have no known antigen. This sample comprised unstimulated CD4+ T cells sorted from spleen or lymph node cells, obtained before intestinal transplant. Source of these receptors: a human donor who received an intestinal transplant.

V is TRBV9 and J is TRBJ2-1; D might be TRBD2 (5 bases). The CDR3 covers 15 residues. The germline CDR1 and CDR2 sequences are SGDLS and YYNGEE. V was trimmed by 4 bases and J by 1 base, leaving 12 bases between them. The CDR3 region is CASSRAERSYNEQFF. DNA for the CDR3: TGTGCCAGCAGCCGCGCGGAGCGGTCCTACAATGAGCAGTTCTTC. The full variable domain, with the rest looked up from reference TRBV9 and TRBJ2-1, is DSGVTQTPKHLITATGQRVTLRCSPRSGDLSVYWYQQSLDQGLQFLIQYYNGEERAKGNILERFSAQQFPDLHSELNLSSLELGDSALYFCASSRAERSYNEQFFGPGTRLTVL.

The V gene is TRBV25-1, the J gene TRBJ1-3; the D gene is possibly TRBD1 (5 bases). CDR3 size: 17 residues. The germline gives CDR1 MGHDK, CDR2 SYGVNS. Between the trimmed V and J ends, which lost 1 base and 0 bases, there was a span of 13 bases. In DNA, the CDR3 is TGTGCCAGCAGTGAATGGGGCCCGGGCACCTCTGGAAACACCATATATTTT. Encoded protein: CASSEWGPGTSGNTIYF.

The chain couples TRBV7-8 to TRBJ1-2; D is possibly TRBD1 (5 bases). In germline, CDR1 is SGHVS, CDR2 FQNEAQ. V was clipped by 5 bases and J by 0 bases, with 13 bases between them. The CDR3 sequence is 15 residues long. CDR3 sequence: CASSRSAGSNYGYTF. Here the CDR3 DNA reads TGTGCCAGCAGCCGTTCCGCAGGGTCTAACTATGGCTACACCTTC.

The chain uses TRBV5-1 and TRBJ1-3; TRBD1 agrees at 9 bases. This CDR3 spans 15 amino acids. Trimming removed 6 bases from V and 2 bases from J; junction bases left unmatched: 6. Per germline, CDR1 SGHRS and CDR2 YFSETQ. The CDR3 here is CASTDRGNAGNTIYF. The CDR3 DNA reads TGCGCCAGCACTGACAGGGGGAATGCTGGAAACACCATATATTTT.

This chain uses TRBV5-4 with TRBJ1-2; TRBD1 aligns across 10 bases. Germline CDR1 and CDR2: SGHNT and YYREEE (reference sequence). V shed 4 bases, J shed 4 bases, and the junction held 4 bases outside the gene matches. CDR3 size: 14 residues. The CDR3 DNA sequence: TGTGCCAGCAGCCCGGACAGGGGGGTCTATGGCTACACCTTC. Amino acids: CASSPDRGVYGYTF.

This chain connects TRBV29-1 to TRBJ1-3, with D hard to call. The germline V and J ends were trimmed by 6 bases and 0 bases, with 9 bases remaining between them. Germline V gene lookup returns CDR1 SQVTM and CDR2 ANQGSEA. There are 13 residues in the CDR3. The CDR3 loop is CSVWTDSGNTIYF. The CDR3 DNA is TGCAGCGTATGGACTGACTCTGGAAACACCATATATTTT.

The V and J genes are TRBV28 and TRBJ2-7, with D possibly being TRBD1 (5 bases). Germline lookup yields CDR1 MDHEN and CDR2 SYDVKM. The CDR3 consists of 15 residues. V lost 5 bases to trimming and J lost 7 bases, with 21 bases between them. The CDR3 DNA is TGTGCCAGCAGTCCCCCGGCAGGGCCCCTACAAGAGCAGTACTTC. It encodes CASSPPAGPLQEQYF.

This clone was found a few times. V usage is TRBV7-3 and J usage is TRBJ2-5, with 9 bases matching TRBD1. The V gene end was trimmed by 5 bases and the J gene end by 5 bases; junction bases not matched to a gene: 3. The germline CDR1 and CDR2 sequences are SGHTA and FQGTGA. The CDR3 spans 13 residues. The CDR3 nucleotides read TGTGCCAGCAGCCCGGACAGGGGCGAGACCCAGTACTTC. Amino acid sequence: CASSPDRGETQYF.

The J gene is TRBJ2-5, the V gene TRBV6-1; unclear D gene. The CDR3 sequence is 14 residues long. V was shortened by 4 bases and J by 0 bases, with 9 bases between the two germline ends. Germline CDR1 and CDR2: MNHNS and SASEGT. CDR3: CASSVSEYQETQYF. The CDR3 region has the DNA TGTGCCAGCAGTGTATCCGAATACCAAGAGACCCAGTACTTC.

The chain has TRBV7-9 and TRBJ2-1, with D possibly called TRBD1 or TRBD2 (5 bases each). V was trimmed by 5 bases and J by 0 bases, leaving 14 bases between them. This CDR3 comprises 16 residues. CDR1 SEHNR and CDR2 FQNEAQ come from the germline V gene (reference sequence). CDR3 nucleotide sequence: TGTGCCAGCAGCGGGGGACCCTCAAGCTCCTACAATGAGCAGTTCTTC. It codes for CASSGGPSSSYNEQFF.

A few counts support this clone. The rearrangement links TRBV19 to TRBJ1-4, with 9 bases matching TRBD1. The CDR3 has 14 residues. The germline CDR1 and CDR2 sequences are LNHDA and SQIVND (reference sequence). Trimming removed 3 bases from V and 7 bases from J; junction bases left unmatched: 3. CDR3 residues: CASSIGTGREKLFF. The CDR3 DNA reads TGTGCCAGTAGTATCGGGACAGGGCGTGAAAAACTGTTTTTT. Full variable domain (missing parts from reference TRBV19 and TRBJ1-4): DGGITQSPKYLFRKEGQNVTLSCEQNLNHDAMYWYRQDPGQGLRLIYYSQIVNDFQKGDIAEGYSVSREKKESFPLTVTSAQKNPTAFYLCASSIGTGREKLFFGSGTQLSVL.

CDR3 residues: CASSSRTDLLSNQPQHF. Here the CDR3 DNA reads TGTGCCAGCAGTTCTCGGACTGACCTTTTAAGCAATCAGCCCCAGCATTTT. V usage is TRBV27 and J usage is TRBJ1-5; D remains ambiguous. The CDR3 runs to 17 residues. The germline gives CDR1 MNHEY, CDR2 SMNVEV (reference sequence). Trimming left V 4 bases short and J 1 base short, with 17 bases between.

This chain links TRBV6-1 with TRBJ2-7, with a possible D match to TRBD2 (5 bases). Germline CDR1 MNHNS, CDR2 SASEGT. Trimming removed 2 bases from V and 0 bases from J, with 14 bases in between. CDR3 length equals 16 residues. In DNA, the CDR3 is TGTGCCAGCAGTGAATCATTGACTACTCCCTCCTACGAGCAGTACTTC. Amino acids: CASSESLTTPSYEQYF.

The rearrangement uses TRBV28 and TRBJ1-1; D remains unclear. The germline V and J ends were trimmed by 2 bases and 6 bases, with 16 bases remaining between them. The V gene's germline CDR1 is MDHEN and CDR2 SYDVKM. The CDR3 totals 15 residues. CDR3 region: CASSLRRNEGPEAFF. The DNA of the CDR3 is TGTGCCAGCAGTTTAAGACGCAACGAAGGGCCTGAAGCTTTCTTT. The full variable domain, completed using reference TRBV28 and TRBJ1-1, is DVKVTQSSRYLVKRTGEKVFLECVQDMDHENMFWYRQDPGLGLRLIYFSYDVKMKEKGDIPEGYSVSREKKERFSLILESASTNQTSMYLCASSLRRNEGPEAFFGQGTRLTVV.

The rearrangement uses TRBV10-3 and TRBJ2-1; perhaps TRBD2 as D (7 bases). The length of the CDR3 is 13 residues. V shed 8 bases and J shed 7 bases, with 15 bases lying between them. CDR1 is ENHRY, CDR2 SYGVKD, per germline. This chain's CDR3 is CAIGGGAGNEQFF. The CDR3 region has the DNA TGTGCCATCGGAGGGGGGGCGGGAAATGAGCAGTTCTTC.

This sequence joins TRBV27 and TRBJ2-3; TRBD2 matches at 12 bases. The junction had 11 bases not matched to a gene; V was cut back by 6 bases and J by 10 bases. This CDR3 comprises 15 residues. Per germline, CDR1 MNHEY and CDR2 SMNVEV (reference sequence). Here the CDR3 reads CASSPGLAGSGAQYF. CDR3 nucleotides: TGTGCCAGCAGCCCCGGACTAGCGGGAAGTGGGGCGCAGTATTTT.

The chain recombines TRBV18 with TRBJ2-5, with 10 bases identical to TRBD2. The V gene's germline CDR1 is KGHSH and CDR2 LQKENI. Trimming removed 3 bases from V and 5 bases from J; junction bases left unmatched: 3. This CDR3 comprises 14 residues. For the CDR3, the DNA is TGTGCCAGCTCACCGGGACTAGCGAGGGAGACCCAGTACTTC. Translating gives CASSPGLARETQYF. The entire variable domain, with the rest obtained from reference TRBV18 and TRBJ2-5, is as follows: NAGVMQNPRHLVRRRGQEARLRCSPMKGHSHVYWYRQLPEEGLKFMVYLQKENIIDESGMPKERFSAEFPKEGPSILRIQQVVRGDSAAYFCASSPGLARETQYFGPGTRLLVL.

Only one count was recorded for this clone. CDR3 amino acids: CASRRPGTGWDGYTF. CDR3 DNA: TGTGCCAGCAGACGACCCGGGACAGGATGGGACGGCTACACCTTC. This chain links TRBV28 with TRBJ1-2, with 8 bases fitting TRBD1. With 6 bases clipped from V and 8 bases from J, the junction kept 14 bases outside the gene matches. Germline assignment: CDR1 MDHEN and CDR2 SYDVKM. The CDR3 loop spans 15 amino acids.

CDR3 coding DNA: TGTGCCAGTAGTCTCACTAGCGGGGACTCCTACGAGCAGTACTTC. Its protein is CASSLTSGDSYEQYF. V usage is TRBV19 and J usage is TRBJ2-7; 10 bases line up with TRBD2. The CDR3 extends over 15 amino acids. Looked up from germline, CDR1 is LNHDA and CDR2 is SQIVND (reference sequence). The junction had 4 bases not matched to a gene; V was cut back by 5 bases and J by 0 bases.

The V gene is TRBV5-4, the J gene TRBJ2-7; D is undetermined. V lost 3 bases and J 2 bases, leaving 6 bases between the germline ends. CDR3 size: 12 residues. Per the germline V gene, CDR1 is SGHNT and CDR2 is YYREEE (reference sequence). CDR3 in DNA: TGTGCCAGCAGCTCGCAAACCTACGAGCAGTACTTC. It yields the protein CASSSQTYEQYF.